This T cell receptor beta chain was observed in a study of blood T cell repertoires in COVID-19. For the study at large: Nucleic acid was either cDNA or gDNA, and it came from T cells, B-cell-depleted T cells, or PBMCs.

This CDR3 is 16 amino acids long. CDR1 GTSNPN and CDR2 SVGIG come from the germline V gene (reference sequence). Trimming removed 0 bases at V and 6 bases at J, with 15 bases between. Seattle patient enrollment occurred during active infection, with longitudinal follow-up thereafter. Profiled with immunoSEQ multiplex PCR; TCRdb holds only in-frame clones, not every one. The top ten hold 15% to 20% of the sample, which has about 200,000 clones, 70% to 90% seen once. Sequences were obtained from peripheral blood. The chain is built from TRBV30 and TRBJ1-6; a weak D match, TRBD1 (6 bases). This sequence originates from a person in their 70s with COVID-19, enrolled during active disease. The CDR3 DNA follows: TGTGCCTGGAGTGTAGGCTCCAGGACAGTTAATTCACCCCTCCACTTT. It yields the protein CAWSVGSRTVNSPLHF.